These 9 T cell receptor beta chains were sequenced from one sample in a study of cytomegalovirus exposure and HLA in healthy donors (TCRdb year 2017). Libraries were built with the immunoSEQ multiplex PCR assay. The multiplex PCR relied on a mix of 60 forward primers for TCR Vbeta segments and 13 reverse primers for TCR Jbeta segments. TCRdb limited this immuneACCESS table to in-frame rearrangements with V and J called. A share of clones is missing; checked studies link under half to unresolved V genes, and the rest is unexplained. The sample contains a few hundred thousand clones, approximately 78% of them found a single time. Of the sample, 2.5% to 3% is held by the ten largest clones. Sequencing input: PBMCs. The source of these receptors is a man between 25 and 39 years old in good health and CMV-seronegative.

This chain connects TRBV2 to TRBJ2-3; 7 positions agree with TRBD1. CDR3 length equals 15 residues. J gave up 0 bases and V 8 bases, and 8 bases lay outside the gene matches. Germline CDR1 SNHLY, CDR2 FYNNEI. CDR3 bases: TGTGCCAGCCTACAGGGGCTTCTGAGCACAGATACGCAGTATTTT. Protein: CASLQGLLSTDTQYF.

The V call is TRBV27, the J call TRBJ2-2, with 7 bases lining up with TRBD2. This CDR3 comprises 16 residues. CDR1 MNHEY and CDR2 SMNVEV come from the germline V gene (reference sequence). J lost 2 bases, V lost 7 bases, and 10 bases had no gene match. CDR3 in DNA: TGTGCCAGCACCCCGCGGGGGACCCTAAACACCGGGGAGCTGTTTTTT. Translation: CASTPRGTLNTGELFF.

This clone was observed a few times. This rearrangement joins TRBV15 to TRBJ1-1; a weak D match, TRBD1 (5 bases). Germline loops: CDR1 LNHNV, CDR2 YYDKDF (reference sequence). V lost 0 bases to trimming and J lost 4 bases, with 12 bases between them. CDR3 length: 15 amino acids. The CDR3, as DNA: TGTGCCACCAGCAGAGATCGGGGGGGAAGCACTGAAGCTTTCTTT. Translated: CATSRDRGGSTEAFF.

The chain couples TRBV5-1 to TRBJ2-5; perhaps TRBD2 as D (5 bases). Trimming took 4 bases from V and 3 from J, leaving 13 bases between them. The CDR3 is made up of 14 amino acids. CDR1 and CDR2 (germline): SGHRS, YFSETQ. The CDR3 coding sequence is TGCGCCAGCAGCCCCGTGACGGGGAAAGAGACCCAGTACTTC. Its protein is CASSPVTGKETQYF.

V gene TRBV15 combines with J gene TRBJ1-2; no definite D call. The germline V and J ends were trimmed by 0 bases and 3 bases, with 11 bases remaining between them. The CDR3 has 15 amino acids. CDR1 is LNHNV and CDR2 is YYDKDF in the germline V gene (reference sequence). The CDR3 region has the DNA TGTGCCACCAGCAGAGATTTCGACATAGACTATGGCTACACCTTC. Translation gives CATSRDFDIDYGYTF.

The chain couples TRBV7-8 to TRBJ1-5; D is unclear. The CDR3 is 14 residues long. Germline V CDR1 and CDR2: SGHVS, FQNEAQ. V shed 3 bases and J shed 4 bases, with 10 bases lying between them. CDR3: CASSLAPDNQPQHF. The CDR3, as DNA: TGTGCCAGCAGCTTGGCTCCCGATAATCAGCCCCAGCATTTT.

The chain links TRBV2 to TRBJ1-1; D ambiguous. Trimming took 7 bases from V and 8 from J, leaving 14 bases between them. Germline CDR1 SNHLY, CDR2 FYNNEI. The CDR3 has 12 residues. Here the CDR3 reads CASTWSSAEAFF. Here the CDR3 DNA reads TGTGCCAGCACCTGGAGCTCGGCCGAAGCTTTCTTT.

The chain has TRBV6-5 and TRBJ2-7; 9 nucleotides align to TRBD1. CDR3 length: 14 residues. With 5 bases clipped from V and 6 bases from J, the junction kept 8 bases outside the gene matches. Germline loops: CDR1 MNHEY, CDR2 SVGAGI. The chain's CDR3 is CASSNRQGVGEQYF. The DNA for the CDR3 is TGTGCCAGCAGTAATCGACAGGGGGTGGGCGAGCAGTACTTC.

This chain connects TRBV19 to TRBJ2-7; TRBD1 is a possible D gene (6 bases). The CDR3 is made up of 14 amino acids. Trimming removed 6 bases from V and 1 base from J, with 13 bases in between. Per the germline V gene, CDR1 is LNHDA and CDR2 is SQIVND (reference sequence). The CDR3: CASSPDRISYEQYF. CDR3 coding DNA: TGTGCCAGTAGCCCCGACAGGATTTCCTACGAGCAGTACTTC.